This T cell receptor beta chain is from a study of T cells after yellow fever vaccination. In this sample, this clonotype turned up many times. The CDR3 contains 13 residues. V lost 7 bases to trimming and J lost 3 bases; unmatched junction nucleotides: 6. The V gene's germline CDR1 is MGHDK and CDR2 SYGVNS. TCRdb recomputed calls from the 5' RACE reads with MiXCR, one row per CDR3 protein. The table records tens of thousands of distinct CDR3 sequences, around 7.7% of them present only once. The V and J genes are TRBV25-1 and TRBJ2-7; 7 nucleotides align to TRBD2. Here the sequenced sample was CD8+ T cells sorted from PBMCs, taken on the day of the yellow fever booster vaccination. This TCR derives from a man under 40 who received the YFV17D yellow fever vaccine. CDR3 in amino acids: CASTVSGGYEQYF. The CDR3 nucleotides are TGTGCCAGCACGGTTTCGGGGGGCTACGAGCAGTACTTC.